Listed below are T cell receptor beta chains from one sample, sequenced in a study of T-cell memory formation after mild COVID-19. Each CDR3 protein gets one entry after TCRdb re-called the 5' RACE reads with MiXCR. The sample records just under 150,000 distinct CDR3 sequences, 15% to 20% being singletons. Sequencing was carried out using PBMCs or a T cell subset sorted from them (not recorded which). The source is an adult woman who had mild COVID-19 (a few samples of this study predate the infection). Cell type and time point are not known. Each CDR3 is given with its conserved first and last residue. Each record gives: clone size, J gene, D gene, CDR3 length, V gene, CDR3 protein, CDR3 DNA. D genes are given only for firm matches. Rows may omit the clone size; those that give it use once, few, many or a size class.

clone_size: .
j_call: TRBJ2-7
d_call: .
cdr3_length: 16
v_call: TRBV5-5
cdr3_aa: CASSRDPGVSLYEQYF
cdr3_nt: TGTGCCAGCAGCCGGGACCCAGGGGTCTCCCTCTACGAGCAGTACTTC

clone_size: .
j_call: TRBJ2-1
d_call: .
cdr3_length: 14
v_call: TRBV7-3
cdr3_aa: CASSPGNGYNEQFF
cdr3_nt: TGTGCCAGCAGCCCCGGGAACGGTTACAATGAGCAGTTCTTC

clone_size: few
j_call: TRBJ2-3
d_call: TRBD2
cdr3_length: 17
v_call: TRBV3-1
cdr3_aa: CASSQVGTSGGTDTQYF
cdr3_nt: TGTGCCAGCAGCCAAGTCGGGACTAGCGGGGGGACAGATACGCAGTATTTT

clone_size: .
j_call: TRBJ2-1
d_call: .
cdr3_length: 15
v_call: TRBV6-4
cdr3_aa: CASSEGGRSYNEQFF
cdr3_nt: TGTGCCAGCAGTGAGGGTGGGAGATCCTACAATGAGCAGTTCTTC

clone_size: .
j_call: TRBJ2-1
d_call: .
cdr3_length: 15
v_call: TRBV27
cdr3_aa: CASRPRALHSNEQFF
cdr3_nt: TGTGCCAGCAGACCCAGGGCCCTTCATTCAAATGAGCAGTTCTTC

clone_size: many
j_call: TRBJ2-5
d_call: TRBD2
cdr3_length: 15
v_call: TRBV7-7
cdr3_aa: CASSLALAGQETQYF
cdr3_nt: TGTGCTAGCAGCTTAGCCCTAGCGGGGCAAGAGACCCAGTACTTC

clone_size: few
j_call: TRBJ2-5
d_call: .
cdr3_length: 14
v_call: TRBV11-2
cdr3_aa: CASSSRRGSETQYF
cdr3_nt: TGTGCCAGCAGCTCCAGGAGGGGCTCAGAGACCCAGTACTTC

clone_size: few
j_call: TRBJ1-6
d_call: .
cdr3_length: 14
v_call: TRBV20-1
cdr3_aa: CSATRGLHNSPLHF
cdr3_nt: TGCAGTGCTACGAGGGGACTGCATAATTCACCCCTCCACTTT

clone_size: .
j_call: TRBJ1-5
d_call: .
cdr3_length: 15
v_call: TRBV11-2
cdr3_aa: CASSSNWGGNQPQHF
cdr3_nt: TGTGCCAGCAGTAGTAATTGGGGGGGCAATCAGCCCCAGCATTTT

clone_size: .
j_call: TRBJ1-5
d_call: TRBD1
cdr3_length: 15
v_call: TRBV25-1
cdr3_aa: CASSESDRDIQPQHF
cdr3_nt: TGTGCCAGCAGTGAATCTGACAGGGATATCCAGCCCCAGCATTTT

clone_size: once
j_call: TRBJ2-1
d_call: .
cdr3_length: 14
v_call: TRBV5-1
cdr3_aa: CASSLAGTVNEQFF
cdr3_nt: TGCGCCAGCAGCTTAGCCGGGACCGTCAATGAGCAGTTCTTC

clone_size: .
j_call: TRBJ2-1
d_call: .
cdr3_length: 16
v_call: TRBV5-1
cdr3_aa: CASRSRGERAYNEQFF
cdr3_nt: TGCGCCAGCAGGTCCCGGGGAGAAAGAGCCTACAATGAGCAGTTCTTC

clone_size: .
j_call: TRBJ2-2
d_call: .
cdr3_length: 14
v_call: TRBV12-3/TRBV12-4
cdr3_aa: CASSSYGVPGELFF
cdr3_nt: TGTGCCAGCAGTTCGTACGGGGTTCCCGGGGAGCTGTTTTTT

clone_size: .
j_call: TRBJ2-7
d_call: TRBD1
cdr3_length: 12
v_call: TRBV2
cdr3_aa: CASWDRAYEQYF
cdr3_nt: TGTGCCAGCTGGGACAGAGCCTACGAGCAGTACTTC

clone_size: few
j_call: TRBJ2-1
d_call: .
cdr3_length: 10
v_call: TRBV12-3/TRBV12-4
cdr3_aa: CASSLIEQFF
cdr3_nt: TGTGCCAGCAGTTTAATTGAGCAGTTCTTC

clone_size: once
j_call: TRBJ1-2
d_call: TRBD1
cdr3_length: 11
v_call: TRBV20-1
cdr3_aa: CSAGTGNGYTF
cdr3_nt: TGCAGTGCCGGGACAGGGAATGGCTACACCTTC

clone_size: few
j_call: TRBJ2-7
d_call: .
cdr3_length: 11
v_call: TRBV29-1
cdr3_aa: CSATLPYEQYF
cdr3_nt: TGCAGCGCCACTCTCCCCTACGAGCAGTACTTC

clone_size: .
j_call: TRBJ2-1
d_call: .
cdr3_length: 17
v_call: TRBV5-1
cdr3_aa: CASSLGLGAHSYNEQFF
cdr3_nt: TGCGCCAGCAGCCTGGGTTTGGGCGCCCACTCCTACAATGAGCAGTTCTTC

clone_size: .
j_call: TRBJ1-5
d_call: .
cdr3_length: 15
v_call: TRBV12-3/TRBV12-4
cdr3_aa: CASSLMLLGNQPQHF
cdr3_nt: TGTGCCAGCAGTTTAATGCTGTTGGGCAATCAGCCCCAGCATTTT

clone_size: few
j_call: TRBJ2-2
d_call: .
cdr3_length: 12
v_call: TRBV7-9
cdr3_aa: CASSLASGELFF
cdr3_nt: TGTGCCAGCAGCTTAGCTTCCGGGGAGCTGTTTTTT

clone_size: .
j_call: TRBJ2-1
d_call: .
cdr3_length: 15
v_call: TRBV5-1
cdr3_aa: CASSLAPSSYNEQFF
cdr3_nt: TGCGCCAGCAGCTTGGCTCCAAGCTCCTACAATGAGCAGTTCTTC

clone_size: .
j_call: TRBJ2-5
d_call: TRBD1
cdr3_length: 15
v_call: TRBV5-1
cdr3_aa: CASSPGQGRDETQYF
cdr3_nt: TGCGCCAGCAGCCCTGGACAGGGGAGGGACGAGACCCAGTACTTC

clone_size: few
j_call: TRBJ1-1
d_call: .
cdr3_length: 13
v_call: TRBV30
cdr3_aa: CAWRLTVSGEAFF
cdr3_nt: TGTGCCTGGAGATTGACAGTTTCGGGGGAAGCTTTCTTT

clone_size: .
j_call: TRBJ2-2
d_call: .
cdr3_length: 14
v_call: TRBV3-1
cdr3_aa: CASSQIRNTGELFF
cdr3_nt: TGTGCCAGCAGCCAAATTAGAAACACCGGGGAGCTGTTTTTT

clone_size: many
j_call: TRBJ2-7
d_call: TRBD1
cdr3_length: 13
v_call: TRBV29-1
cdr3_aa: CSVEPRGTYEQYF
cdr3_nt: TGCAGCGTTGAACCCAGGGGGACCTACGAGCAGTACTTC

clone_size: few
j_call: TRBJ2-7
d_call: .
cdr3_length: 14
v_call: TRBV20-1
cdr3_aa: CSAGPSGSSYEQYF
cdr3_nt: TGCAGTGCCGGGCCCAGCGGAAGCTCCTACGAGCAGTACTTC

clone_size: few
j_call: TRBJ2-3
d_call: .
cdr3_length: 12
v_call: TRBV28
cdr3_aa: CASNKQEDTQYF
cdr3_nt: TGTGCCAGCAATAAACAGGAAGATACGCAGTATTTT

clone_size: few
j_call: TRBJ2-7
d_call: TRBD1
cdr3_length: 13
v_call: TRBV7-3
cdr3_aa: CASSIGTGREQYF
cdr3_nt: TGTGCCAGCAGCATTGGGACAGGGCGAGAGCAGTACTTC

clone_size: .
j_call: TRBJ1-2
d_call: .
cdr3_length: 15
v_call: TRBV12-3/TRBV12-4
cdr3_aa: CASSLSYRLNYGYTF
cdr3_nt: TGTGCCAGCAGTTTATCTTACAGGCTGAACTATGGCTACACCTTC

clone_size: few
j_call: TRBJ1-2
d_call: TRBD1
cdr3_length: 14
v_call: TRBV7-2
cdr3_aa: CASSSGTGDRGYTF
cdr3_nt: TGTGCCAGCAGTTCCGGGACAGGGGATCGGGGCTACACCTTC

clone_size: .
j_call: TRBJ2-1
d_call: .
cdr3_length: 12
v_call: TRBV18
cdr3_aa: CASSPDYNEQFF
cdr3_nt: TGTGCCAGCTCCCCGGATTACAATGAGCAGTTCTTC

clone_size: .
j_call: TRBJ1-1
d_call: .
cdr3_length: 15
v_call: TRBV4-1
cdr3_aa: CASSQTGSMNTEAFF
cdr3_nt: TGCGCCAGCAGCCAAACAGGGAGCATGAACACTGAAGCTTTCTTT

clone_size: .
j_call: TRBJ1-5
d_call: .
cdr3_length: 15
v_call: TRBV19
cdr3_aa: CASSEARGSNQPQHF
cdr3_nt: TGTGCCAGTAGTGAAGCCAGGGGCAGCAATCAGCCCCAGCATTTT

clone_size: many
j_call: TRBJ2-5
d_call: .
cdr3_length: 14
v_call: TRBV2
cdr3_aa: CASSVWGQEETQYF
cdr3_nt: TGTGCCAGCAGTGTCTGGGGGCAGGAGGAGACCCAGTACTTC

clone_size: .
j_call: TRBJ1-2
d_call: TRBD1
cdr3_length: 14
v_call: TRBV6-1
cdr3_aa: CASSYLQGNRGYTF
cdr3_nt: TGTGCCAGCAGTTACTTACAGGGGAATCGAGGCTACACCTTC

clone_size: few
j_call: TRBJ2-2
d_call: TRBD2
cdr3_length: 16
v_call: TRBV3-1
cdr3_aa: CASSQVLAGVLGELFF
cdr3_nt: TGTGCCAGCAGCCAAGTTCTAGCGGGAGTTCTCGGGGAGCTGTTTTTT

clone_size: few
j_call: TRBJ2-3
d_call: TRBD2
cdr3_length: 16
v_call: TRBV5-1
cdr3_aa: CASSSGLAGTTDTQYF
cdr3_nt: TGCGCCAGCAGCTCCGGACTAGCGGGGACCACAGATACGCAGTATTTT

clone_size: .
j_call: TRBJ2-1
d_call: .
cdr3_length: 14
v_call: TRBV7-2
cdr3_aa: CASRTGGGVREQFF
cdr3_nt: TGTGCCAGCAGAACTGGCGGTGGGGTACGGGAGCAGTTCTTC

clone_size: .
j_call: TRBJ2-1
d_call: .
cdr3_length: 14
v_call: TRBV5-1
cdr3_aa: CATKLGDPYNEQFF
cdr3_nt: TGCGCCACGAAGTTAGGGGATCCCTACAATGAGCAGTTCTTC

clone_size: .
j_call: TRBJ2-2
d_call: .
cdr3_length: 13
v_call: TRBV7-3
cdr3_aa: CASSLMSSGELFF
cdr3_nt: TGTGCCAGCAGCTTAATGTCATCCGGGGAGCTGTTTTTT

clone_size: many
j_call: TRBJ2-7
d_call: .
cdr3_length: 13
v_call: TRBV12-3/TRBV12-4
cdr3_aa: CASSFSSGYEQYF
cdr3_nt: TGTGCCAGCAGTTTCTCTTCAGGTTACGAGCAGTACTTC

clone_size: .
j_call: TRBJ2-1
d_call: .
cdr3_length: 15
v_call: TRBV5-5
cdr3_aa: CASSSGGLGRVKQFF
cdr3_nt: TGTGCCAGCAGCTCTGGGGGCCTTGGTCGAGTGAAGCAGTTCTTC

clone_size: .
j_call: TRBJ2-2
d_call: TRBD2
cdr3_length: 18
v_call: TRBV24-1
cdr3_aa: CATSDLAAGAPNTGELFF
cdr3_nt: TGTGCCACCAGTGATTTGGCCGCGGGAGCCCCGAACACCGGGGAGCTGTTTTTT

clone_size: many
j_call: TRBJ2-7
d_call: .
cdr3_length: 15
v_call: TRBV6-6
cdr3_aa: CASSRIRDGSYEQYF
cdr3_nt: TGTGCCAGCAGTAGGATCCGGGACGGATCCTACGAGCAGTACTTC

clone_size: .
j_call: TRBJ2-3
d_call: TRBD2
cdr3_length: 14
v_call: TRBV6-6
cdr3_aa: CASSSPGGGGTQYF
cdr3_nt: TGTGCCAGCAGTTCCCCCGGGGGGGGCGGAACGCAGTATTTT

clone_size: .
j_call: TRBJ2-7
d_call: TRBD1
cdr3_length: 15
v_call: TRBV7-9
cdr3_aa: CASSPGTASSYEQYF
cdr3_nt: TGTGCCAGCAGCCCAGGGACAGCAAGCTCCTACGAGCAGTACTTC

clone_size: .
j_call: TRBJ2-7
d_call: TRBD2
cdr3_length: 15
v_call: TRBV29-1
cdr3_aa: CSVGPGGGFLYEQYF
cdr3_nt: TGCAGCGTTGGCCCGGGGGGAGGTTTTCTCTACGAGCAGTACTTC

clone_size: few
j_call: TRBJ2-7
d_call: .
cdr3_length: 14
v_call: TRBV25-1
cdr3_aa: CASRGNHPPYEQYF
cdr3_nt: TGTGCCAGCAGAGGCAACCACCCACCCTACGAGCAGTACTTC

clone_size: few
j_call: TRBJ2-1
d_call: .
cdr3_length: 16
v_call: TRBV15
cdr3_aa: CATSRDGAGSYNEQFF
cdr3_nt: TGTGCCACCAGCAGAGATGGTGCGGGATCCTACAATGAGCAGTTCTTC

clone_size: few
j_call: TRBJ2-2
d_call: .
cdr3_length: 14
v_call: TRBV4-1
cdr3_aa: CASGTASNTGELFF
cdr3_nt: TGCGCCAGCGGGACGGCCTCGAACACCGGGGAGCTGTTTTTT